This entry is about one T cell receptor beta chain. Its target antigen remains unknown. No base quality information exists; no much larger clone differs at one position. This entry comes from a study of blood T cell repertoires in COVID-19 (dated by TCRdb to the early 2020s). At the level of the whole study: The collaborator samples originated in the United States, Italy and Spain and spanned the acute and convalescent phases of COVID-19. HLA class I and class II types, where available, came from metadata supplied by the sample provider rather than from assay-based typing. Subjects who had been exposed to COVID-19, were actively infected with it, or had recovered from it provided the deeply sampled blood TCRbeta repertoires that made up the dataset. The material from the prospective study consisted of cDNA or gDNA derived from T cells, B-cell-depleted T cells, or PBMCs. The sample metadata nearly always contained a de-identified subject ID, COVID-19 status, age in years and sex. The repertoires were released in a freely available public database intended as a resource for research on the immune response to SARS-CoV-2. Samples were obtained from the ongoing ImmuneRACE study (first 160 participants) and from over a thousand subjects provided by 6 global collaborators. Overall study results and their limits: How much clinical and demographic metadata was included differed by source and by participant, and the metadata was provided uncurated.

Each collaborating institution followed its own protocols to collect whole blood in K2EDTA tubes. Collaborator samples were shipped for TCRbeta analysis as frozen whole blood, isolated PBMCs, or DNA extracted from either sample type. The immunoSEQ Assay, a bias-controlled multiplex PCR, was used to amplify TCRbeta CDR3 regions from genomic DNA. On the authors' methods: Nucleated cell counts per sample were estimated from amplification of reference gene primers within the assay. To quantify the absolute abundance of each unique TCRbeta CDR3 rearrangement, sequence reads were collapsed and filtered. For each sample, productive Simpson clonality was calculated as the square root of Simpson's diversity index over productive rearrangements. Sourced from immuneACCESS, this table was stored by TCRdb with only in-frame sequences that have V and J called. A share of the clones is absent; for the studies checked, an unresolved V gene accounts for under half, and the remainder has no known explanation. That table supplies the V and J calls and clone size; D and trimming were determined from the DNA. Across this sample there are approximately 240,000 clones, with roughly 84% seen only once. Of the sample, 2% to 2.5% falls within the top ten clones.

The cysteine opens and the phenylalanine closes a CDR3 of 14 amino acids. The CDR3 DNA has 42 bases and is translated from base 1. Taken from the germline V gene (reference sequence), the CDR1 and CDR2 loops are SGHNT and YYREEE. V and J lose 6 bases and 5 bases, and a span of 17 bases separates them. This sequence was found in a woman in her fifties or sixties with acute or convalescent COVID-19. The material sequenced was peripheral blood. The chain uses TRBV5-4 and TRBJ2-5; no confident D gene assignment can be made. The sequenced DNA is TGTGCCAGCACGGCGATCCGCGGTTCGGAGACCCAGTACTTC. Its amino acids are CASTAIRGSETQYF. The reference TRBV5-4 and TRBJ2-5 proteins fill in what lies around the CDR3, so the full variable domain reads ETGVTQSPTHLIKTRGQQVTLRCSSQSGHNTVSWYQQALGQGPQFIFQYYREEENGRGNFPPRFSGLQFPNYSSELNVNALELDDSALYLCASTAIRGSETQYFGPGTRLLVL.